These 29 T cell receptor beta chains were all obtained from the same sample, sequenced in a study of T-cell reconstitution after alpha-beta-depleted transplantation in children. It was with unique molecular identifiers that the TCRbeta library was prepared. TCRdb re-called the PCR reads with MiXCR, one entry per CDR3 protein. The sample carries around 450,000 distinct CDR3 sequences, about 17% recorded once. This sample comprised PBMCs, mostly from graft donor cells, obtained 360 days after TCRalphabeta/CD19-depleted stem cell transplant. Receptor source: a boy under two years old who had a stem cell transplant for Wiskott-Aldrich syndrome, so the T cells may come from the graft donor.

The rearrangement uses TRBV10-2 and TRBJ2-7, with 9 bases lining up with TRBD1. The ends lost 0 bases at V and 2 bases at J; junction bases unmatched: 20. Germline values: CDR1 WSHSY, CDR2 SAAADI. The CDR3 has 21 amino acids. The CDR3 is CASSESMKWGQGSYSAYEQYF. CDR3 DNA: TGCGCCAGCAGTGAGTCGATGAAGTGGGGACAGGGAAGTTACTCAGCCTACGAGCAGTACTTC.

In nucleotides, the CDR3 is TGTGCCAGCAGTTCTGTGGTTGCGGGAGTCCGTGAGCAGTACTTC. It yields the protein CASSSVVAGVREQYF. J is TRBJ2-7 and V is TRBV27, with 7 bases aligning to TRBD2. The CDR3 extends over 15 amino acids. V was pared by 4 bases and J by 7 bases, with 13 bases of the junction left unmatched. Germline assignment: CDR1 MNHEY and CDR2 SMNVEV (reference sequence).

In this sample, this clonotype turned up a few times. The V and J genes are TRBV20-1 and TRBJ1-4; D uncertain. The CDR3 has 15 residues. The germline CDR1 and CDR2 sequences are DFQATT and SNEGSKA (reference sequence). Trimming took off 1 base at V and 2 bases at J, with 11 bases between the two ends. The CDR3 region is CSARASGWTNEKLFF. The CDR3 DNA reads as TGCAGTGCTAGAGCTTCGGGGTGGACTAATGAAAAACTGTTTTTT.

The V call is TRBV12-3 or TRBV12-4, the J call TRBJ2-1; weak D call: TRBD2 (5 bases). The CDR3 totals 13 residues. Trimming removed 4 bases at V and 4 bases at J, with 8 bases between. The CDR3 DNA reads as TGTGCCAGCAGTTCGGGAAAGTACAATGAGCAGTTCTTC. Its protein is CASSSGKYNEQFF.

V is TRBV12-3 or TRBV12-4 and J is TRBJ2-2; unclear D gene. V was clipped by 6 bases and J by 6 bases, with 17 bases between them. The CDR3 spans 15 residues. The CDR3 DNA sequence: TGTGCCAGCAGCCCGAGGCGTGATGCAGCCGGGGAGCTGTTTTTT. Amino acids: CASSPRRDAAGELFF.

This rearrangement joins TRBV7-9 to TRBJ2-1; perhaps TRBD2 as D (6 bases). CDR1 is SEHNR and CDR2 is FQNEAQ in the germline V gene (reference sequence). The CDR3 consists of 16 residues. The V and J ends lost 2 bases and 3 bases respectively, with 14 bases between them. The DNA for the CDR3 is TGTGCCAGCAGCTTATCGTTAGCGGAGGTCTACAATGAGCAGTTCTTC. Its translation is CASSLSLAEVYNEQFF.

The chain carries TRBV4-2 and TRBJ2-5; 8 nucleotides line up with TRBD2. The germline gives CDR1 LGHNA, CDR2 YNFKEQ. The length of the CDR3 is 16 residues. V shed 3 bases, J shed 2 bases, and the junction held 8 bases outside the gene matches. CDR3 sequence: CASSQLGIAGQETQYF. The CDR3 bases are TGTGCCAGCAGCCAGCTCGGTATAGCGGGGCAAGAGACCCAGTACTTC.

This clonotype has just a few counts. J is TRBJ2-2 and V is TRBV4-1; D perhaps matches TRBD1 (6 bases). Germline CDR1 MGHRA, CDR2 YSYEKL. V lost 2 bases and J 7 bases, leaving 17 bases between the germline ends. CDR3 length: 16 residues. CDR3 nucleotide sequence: TGCGCCAGCAGCCAACCCACTTTAGGACAGCACGGGGAGCTGTTTTTT. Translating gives CASSQPTLGQHGELFF.

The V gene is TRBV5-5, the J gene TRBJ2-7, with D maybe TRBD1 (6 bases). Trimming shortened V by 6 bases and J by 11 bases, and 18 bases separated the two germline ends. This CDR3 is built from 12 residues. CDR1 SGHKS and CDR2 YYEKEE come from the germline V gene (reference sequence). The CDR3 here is CASTSSDYREYF. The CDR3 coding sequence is TGTGCCAGCACATCGTCAGATTACAGGGAGTACTTC.

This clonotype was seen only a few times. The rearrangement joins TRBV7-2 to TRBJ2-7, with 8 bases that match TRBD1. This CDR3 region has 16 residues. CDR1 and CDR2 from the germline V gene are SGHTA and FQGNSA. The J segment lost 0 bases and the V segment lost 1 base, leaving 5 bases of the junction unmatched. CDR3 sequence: CASSLGGTGFSYEQYF. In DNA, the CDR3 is TGTGCCAGCAGCTTAGGGGGGACAGGCTTCTCCTACGAGCAGTACTTC.

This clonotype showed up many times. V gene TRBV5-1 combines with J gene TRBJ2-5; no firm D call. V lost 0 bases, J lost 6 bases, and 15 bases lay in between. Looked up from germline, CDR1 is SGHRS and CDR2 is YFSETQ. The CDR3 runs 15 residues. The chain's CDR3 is CASSLGGFLEKTQYF. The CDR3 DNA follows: TGCGCCAGCAGCTTGGGCGGTTTCCTAGAGAAGACCCAGTACTTC. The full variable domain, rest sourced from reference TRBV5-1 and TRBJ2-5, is KAGVTQTPRYLIKTRGQQVTLSCSPISGHRSVSWYQQTPGQGLQFLFEYFSETQRNKGNFPGRFSGRQFSNSRSEMNVSTLELGDSALYLCASSLGGFLEKTQYFGPGTRLLVL.

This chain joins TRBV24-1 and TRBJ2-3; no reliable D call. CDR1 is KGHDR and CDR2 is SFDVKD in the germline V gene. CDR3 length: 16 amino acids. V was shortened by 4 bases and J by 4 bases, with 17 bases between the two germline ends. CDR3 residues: CATSDHASGKPDTQYF. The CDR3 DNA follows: TGTGCCACCAGTGACCATGCCAGTGGGAAGCCAGATACGCAGTATTTT.

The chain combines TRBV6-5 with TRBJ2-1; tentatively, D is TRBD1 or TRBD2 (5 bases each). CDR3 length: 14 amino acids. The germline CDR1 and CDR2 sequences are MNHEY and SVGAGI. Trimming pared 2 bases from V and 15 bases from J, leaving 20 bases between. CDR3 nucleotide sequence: TGTGCCAGCAGTTACGGGAATCTAGGTAGTGGGGGGTTCTTC. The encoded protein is CASSYGNLGSGGFF.

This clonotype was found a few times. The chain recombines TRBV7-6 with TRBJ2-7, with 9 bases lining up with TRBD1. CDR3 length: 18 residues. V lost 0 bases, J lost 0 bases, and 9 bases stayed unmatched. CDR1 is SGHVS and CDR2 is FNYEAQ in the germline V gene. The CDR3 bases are TGTGCCAGCAGCTTAGCGGGGACAGGGAGTTTAAACTCCTACGAGCAGTACTTC. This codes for CASSLAGTGSLNSYEQYF.

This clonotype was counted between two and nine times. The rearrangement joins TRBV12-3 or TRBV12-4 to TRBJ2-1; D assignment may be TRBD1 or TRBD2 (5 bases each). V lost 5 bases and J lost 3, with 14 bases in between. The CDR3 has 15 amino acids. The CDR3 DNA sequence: TGTGCCAGCAGTCCCCGGGGCCCGATCTACAATGAGCAGTTCTTC. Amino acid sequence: CASSPRGPIYNEQFF.

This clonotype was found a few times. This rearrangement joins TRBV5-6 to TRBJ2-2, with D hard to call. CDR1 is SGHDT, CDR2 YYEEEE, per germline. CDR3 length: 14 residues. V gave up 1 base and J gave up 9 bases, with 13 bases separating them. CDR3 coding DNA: TGTGCCAGCAGCTTGTGGGCCCAGCCCTGGGAGCTGTTTTTT. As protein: CASSLWAQPWELFF. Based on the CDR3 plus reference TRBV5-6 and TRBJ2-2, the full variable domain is DAGVTQSPTHLIKTRGQQVTLRCSPKSGHDTVSWYQQALGQGPQFIFQYYEEEERQRGNFPDRFSGHQFPNYSSELNVNALLLGDSALYLCASSLWAQPWELFFGEGSRLTVL.

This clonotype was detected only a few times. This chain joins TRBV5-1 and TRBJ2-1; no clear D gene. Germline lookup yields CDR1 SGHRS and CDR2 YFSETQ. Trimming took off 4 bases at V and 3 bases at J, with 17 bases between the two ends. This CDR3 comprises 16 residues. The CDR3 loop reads CASSPWLGSIYNEQFF. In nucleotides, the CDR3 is TGCGCCAGCAGCCCATGGTTGGGCTCCATCTACAATGAGCAGTTCTTC.

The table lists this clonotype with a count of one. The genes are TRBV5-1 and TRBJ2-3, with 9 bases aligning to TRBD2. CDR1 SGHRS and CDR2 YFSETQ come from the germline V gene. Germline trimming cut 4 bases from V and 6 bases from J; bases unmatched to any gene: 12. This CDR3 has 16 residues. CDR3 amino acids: CASSPTVAGGGDTQYF. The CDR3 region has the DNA TGCGCCAGCAGCCCTACAGTTGCGGGAGGGGGCGATACGCAGTATTTT.

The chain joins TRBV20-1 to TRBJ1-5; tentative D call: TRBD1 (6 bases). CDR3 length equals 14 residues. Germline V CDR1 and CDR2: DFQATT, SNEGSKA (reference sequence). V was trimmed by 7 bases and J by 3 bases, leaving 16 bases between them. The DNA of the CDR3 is TGCAGTGTCAGGAGGGGGGCCCTCAATCAGCCCCAGCATTTT. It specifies CSVRRGALNQPQHF.

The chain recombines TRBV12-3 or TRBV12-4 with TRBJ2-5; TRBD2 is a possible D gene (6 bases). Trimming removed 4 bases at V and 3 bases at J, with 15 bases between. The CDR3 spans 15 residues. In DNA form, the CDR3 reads TGTGCCAGCAGTTCTGGGGACTCCGGCAAAGAGACCCAGTACTTC. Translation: CASSSGDSGKETQYF.

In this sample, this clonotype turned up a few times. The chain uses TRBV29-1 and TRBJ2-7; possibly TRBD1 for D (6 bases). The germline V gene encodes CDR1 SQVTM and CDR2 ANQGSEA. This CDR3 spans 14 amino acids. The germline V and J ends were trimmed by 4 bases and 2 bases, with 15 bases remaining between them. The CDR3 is CSVVPSRQAYEQYF. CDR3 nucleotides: TGCAGCGTTGTCCCCTCGCGACAGGCCTACGAGCAGTACTTC.

The CDR3 sequence is CASGRAIDEQFF. Written as DNA, the CDR3 is TGTGCCAGCGGGAGGGCCATCGATGAGCAGTTCTTC. The chain is built from TRBV7-9 and TRBJ2-1; the match to TRBD2 covers 7 bases. Germline trimming cut 8 bases from V and 8 bases from J; bases unmatched to any gene: 6. CDR1 is SEHNR, CDR2 FQNEAQ, per germline (reference sequence). CDR3 length: 12 amino acids.

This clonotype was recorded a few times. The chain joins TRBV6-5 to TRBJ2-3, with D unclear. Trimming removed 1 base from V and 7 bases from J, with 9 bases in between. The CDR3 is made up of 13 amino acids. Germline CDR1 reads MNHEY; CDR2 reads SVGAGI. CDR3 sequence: CASSYFPGHTQYF. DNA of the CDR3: TGTGCCAGCAGTTACTTCCCCGGCCATACGCAGTATTTT.

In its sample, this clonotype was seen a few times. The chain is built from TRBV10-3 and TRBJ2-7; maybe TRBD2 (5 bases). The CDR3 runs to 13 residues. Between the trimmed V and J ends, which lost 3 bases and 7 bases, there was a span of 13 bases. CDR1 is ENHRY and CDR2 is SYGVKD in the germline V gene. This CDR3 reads CAISDVAGGEQYF. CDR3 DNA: TGTGCCATCAGTGATGTCGCAGGCGGGGAGCAGTACTTC.

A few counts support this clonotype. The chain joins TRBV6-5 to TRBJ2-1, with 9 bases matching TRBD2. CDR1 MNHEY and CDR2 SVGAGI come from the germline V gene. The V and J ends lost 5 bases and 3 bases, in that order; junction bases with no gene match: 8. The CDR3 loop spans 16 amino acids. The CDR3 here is CASSITRLAVYNEQFF. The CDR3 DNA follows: TGTGCCAGCAGTATAACCCGACTAGCGGTCTACAATGAGCAGTTCTTC.

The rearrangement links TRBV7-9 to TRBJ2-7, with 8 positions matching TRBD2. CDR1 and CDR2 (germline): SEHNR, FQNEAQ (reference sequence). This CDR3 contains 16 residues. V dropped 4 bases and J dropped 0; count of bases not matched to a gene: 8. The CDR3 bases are TGTGCCAGCAGCTCGACCGTTAGCGGGAACTCCTACGAGCAGTACTTC. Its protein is CASSSTVSGNSYEQYF.

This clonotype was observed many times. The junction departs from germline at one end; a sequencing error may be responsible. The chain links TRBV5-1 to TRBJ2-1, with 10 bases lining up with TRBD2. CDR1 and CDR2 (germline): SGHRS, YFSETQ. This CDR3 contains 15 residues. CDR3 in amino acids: CASSLGLAVYNEQFF. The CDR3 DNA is TGTGCCAGCAGTCTAGGACTAGCGGTATACAATGAGCAGTTCTTC.

The CDR3 sequence is CASRGRGDTQYF. The CDR3 DNA is TGCGCCAGCAGGGGGCGCGGAGATACGCAGTATTTT. The chain combines TRBV5-1 with TRBJ2-3; maybe TRBD1 (5 bases). This CDR3 is 12 amino acids long. Trimming removed 5 bases from V and 5 bases from J, with 9 bases in between. Germline CDR1 SGHRS, CDR2 YFSETQ. Complete variable domain (other parts from reference TRBV5-1 and TRBJ2-3): KAGVTQTPRYLIKTRGQQVTLSCSPISGHRSVSWYQQTPGQGLQFLFEYFSETQRNKGNFPGRFSGRQFSNSRSEMNVSTLELGDSALYLCASRGRGDTQYFGPGTRLTVL.

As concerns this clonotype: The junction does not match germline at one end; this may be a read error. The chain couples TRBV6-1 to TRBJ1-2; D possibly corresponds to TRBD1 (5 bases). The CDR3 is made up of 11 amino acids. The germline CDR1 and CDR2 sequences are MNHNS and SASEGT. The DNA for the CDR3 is TGTGCCAGCAGTGAATCCAGGGATAGGAGGTTC. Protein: CASSESRDRRF.